This T cell receptor beta chain was sequenced for a study of OX40 agonist ivuxolimab in advanced cancers. A note on the overall study: Ivuxolimab, which targeted the costimulatory receptor OX40 (CD134), was an agonistic, fully human IgG2 monoclonal antibody. Intravenous ivuxolimab was administered to patients every 2 weeks at six dose levels: 0.01, 0.1, 0.3, 1.5, 3 and 10 mg/kg. Of the 50 or so patients in dose escalation, around 19 had hepatocellular carcinoma, some 15 had melanoma, 9 had renal cell carcinoma and 9 had head and neck cancer. In the dose-escalation cohort, approximately 82% of patients were male, and the mean age was 60 years with a range of 23 to 79. Prior anti-PD-1, anti-PD-L1 or anti-CTLA-4 therapy was permitted, and 30% to 50% of dose-escalation patients had received checkpoint inhibitors. Partial responses occurred in three dose-escalation patients: two with cutaneous melanoma and one with hepatocellular carcinoma. Peripheral TCRbeta sequencing aimed to test whether ivuxolimab altered TCR sequence diversity and caused clonal T-cell expansion. The paper covers the monotherapy dose-escalation part of the phase I ivuxolimab trial, which included N ≈ 50 patients. Overall results and qualifications from the work: In the 0.1-3.0 mg/kg groups, partial responders had among the lowest normalized peripheral clonal expansion, particularly in CD8+ T cells. After ivuxolimab, expanded clones were on average more numerous among CD8+ T cells than among CD4+ T cells. Low levels of normalized T-cell clonal expansion were also seen in some patients who did not respond. The antigen specificity of the clonally expanded peripheral T cells was not determined. At doses from 0.1 to 3.0 mg/kg, clonal expansion was seen in both CD4+ and CD8+ blood T cells between baseline and week 6.

V loses 6 bases of germline sequence and J loses 4 bases, and the interval between the two ends is 18 bases. Reading the germline V gene gives CDR1 SNHLY and CDR2 FYNNEI. The CDR3 runs 15 residues from the cysteine to the phenylalanine. Only CDR3 DNA remains: 45 bases, in frame from the first base. Note on this clone: Which antigen it targets is not known. Base qualities were left out, and no much larger clone turns up one base away.

The trial excluded patients who had a history of autoimmune disease or were on systemic immunosuppression. Peripheral blood for TCR sequencing was collected from all dose cohorts at baseline, on cycle 4 day 1, and on cycle 7 day 1. Samples came from an open-label, multicenter, first-in-human phase I dose-escalation trial of ivuxolimab. Adults with locally advanced or metastatic melanoma, renal cell carcinoma, hepatocellular carcinoma or head and neck squamous cell carcinoma were enrolled in the trial. CD4+ and CD8+ T cells were sorted separately from peripheral blood before TCR sequencing. To sequence the TCRbeta CDR3 region, genomic DNA was isolated from the sorted cells. The immunoSEQ Assay was used for sequencing of TCRbeta CDR3 regions. The clones in this table, taken by TCRdb from immuneACCESS, are in-frame only. Not every clone is retained; where verified, under half of the shortfall comes from an unresolved V gene, and the cause of the rest is unknown. This sample is represented by approximately 90,000 clones; roughly 90% of them were singletons. The ten largest make up 2% to 3% of the sample.

Recombination connected TRBV2 to TRBJ1-1, with TRBD1 as a weak D call on 6 bases. This clonotype was sampled from an adult with an advanced solid tumor such as melanoma, head and neck, liver or kidney cancer. The sample was CD4+ or CD8+ T cells sorted from blood, taken in a trial of the OX40 agonist ivuxolimab. The CDR3 protein is CASRAVGGSSTEAFF. The nucleotides read TGTGCCAGCAGAGCAGTAGGGGGAAGTAGCACTGAAGCTTTCTTT.